This TCR beta chain was recovered during a study of blood T cells in healthy people across ages. Germline lookup yields CDR1 ENHRY and CDR2 SYGVKD. J gave up 0 bases and V 4 bases, and 6 bases lay outside the gene matches. The CDR3 sequence is 16 residues long. PCR was performed a second time for about 6 to 12 cycles using a sample-barcoded 5' primer and a J-beta primer mix. Each CDR3 protein is one row after TCRdb ran MiXCR on the 5' RACE reads. The repertoire holds approximately 1,000,000 distinct CDR3 sequences, with around two fifths as singletons. V and J are TRBV10-3 and TRBJ2-7, with 10 bases aligning to TRBD2. The clonotype originates from a young man in good health. Sequenced sample: blood. The CDR3 here is CAISVPSGGSSYEQYF. The CDR3, as DNA: TGTGCCATCAGTGTTCCTAGCGGGGGAAGCTCCTACGAGCAGTACTTC.